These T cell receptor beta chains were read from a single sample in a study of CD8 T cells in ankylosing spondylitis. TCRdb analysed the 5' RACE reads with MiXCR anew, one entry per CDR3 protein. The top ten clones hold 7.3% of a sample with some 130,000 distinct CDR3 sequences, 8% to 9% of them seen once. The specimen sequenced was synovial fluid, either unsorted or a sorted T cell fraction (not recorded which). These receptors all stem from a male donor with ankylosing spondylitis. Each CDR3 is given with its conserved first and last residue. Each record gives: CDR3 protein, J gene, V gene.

CASVRIAGRDTEAFF TRBJ1-1 TRBV9
CASSLGAFTDTQYF TRBJ2-3 TRBV7-2
CASSFGAASYNEQFF TRBJ2-1 TRBV28
CSAERTGIGEQYF TRBJ2-7 TRBV20-1
CASSSGLAAYNEQFF TRBJ2-1 TRBV10-1
CSALTSGRVIEQFF TRBJ2-1 TRBV20-1
CASSFEDSLAGELFF TRBJ2-2 TRBV7-8
CASSLVLAGGPNEQFF TRBJ2-1 TRBV7-6
CSAPPGLRTDTQYF TRBJ2-3 TRBV20-1
CAWSNPTGYEQYF TRBJ2-7 TRBV30
CATSDPQSYGYTF TRBJ1-2 TRBV24-1
CASSLGLAGVPQETQYF TRBJ2-5 TRBV7-9
CASSHPIGREGTEAFF TRBJ1-1 TRBV11-1
CASSRTGRGSGYTF TRBJ1-2 TRBV2
CSARNQLYGYTF TRBJ1-2 TRBV20-1
CASSLAQGREPQHF TRBJ1-5 TRBV7-9
CATSVGSTDTQYF TRBJ2-3 TRBV24-1
CASSYSGPGRTKNIQYF TRBJ2-4 TRBV6-5
CASRHRVAGGEETQYF TRBJ2-5 TRBV6-1
CASSSPTGGNYEQYF TRBJ2-7 TRBV28
CASSHSSGYEQYF TRBJ2-7 TRBV7-9
CASSPSSYGYTF TRBJ1-2 TRBV12-3/TRBV12-4
CASSTRRAVTDTQYF TRBJ2-3 TRBV18
CASSLFLPDRGVNTQYF TRBJ2-3 TRBV7-3
CASSENIGEKLFF TRBJ1-4 TRBV2
CASSQDWLFTDTQYF TRBJ2-3 TRBV4-2
CSAARQREAADTQYF TRBJ2-3 TRBV20-1
CASTIGVAITKNIQYF TRBJ2-4 TRBV9
CASSNDRAEQAFF TRBJ1-1 TRBV11-3
CSARGVTGGHQPDEAFF TRBJ1-1 TRBV20-1
CASSLEGTTDYEQYF TRBJ2-7 TRBV7-2
CASGLPGPYNEQFF TRBJ2-1 TRBV28
CASSPSRDRGTGEQYF TRBJ2-7 TRBV18
CASSLGYPYQETQYF TRBJ2-5 TRBV5-6
CASRRALAGATYEQYF TRBJ2-7 TRBV6-1
CASRIQGVADTQYF TRBJ2-3 TRBV6-1
CASSYLRAINTEAFF TRBJ1-1 TRBV6-5
CASRISGGLGEQYF TRBJ2-7 TRBV6-1
CASSQTSGGPGYNEQFF TRBJ2-1 TRBV5-1
CSARDWQDANQPQHF TRBJ1-5 TRBV20-1
CASSRWGEIGNTEAFF TRBJ1-1 TRBV7-2
CASRYRARSQETQYF TRBJ2-5 TRBV28
CSATQGGTNEKLFF TRBJ1-4 TRBV20-1
CASSQDNEAERRKLFF TRBJ1-4 TRBV4-3
CASSHGQFTDTQYF TRBJ2-3 TRBV4-3
CASSLVGGPGDTGELFF TRBJ2-2 TRBV5-6